These 30 T cell receptor beta chains were all obtained from the same sample, sequenced in a study of early T cells in non-severe SARS-CoV-2 infection. One entry per CDR3 protein, called by TCRdb with MiXCR from the 5' RACE reads. The repertoire holds about 27,000 distinct CDR3 sequences, with 4% to 4.5% as singletons. Material for sequencing was whole blood. These receptors were taken from an adult who was a healthcare worker with PCR-confirmed SARS-CoV-2 infection or an uninfected control (not recorded which).

This clonotype was seen many times. V is TRBV7-2 and J is TRBJ2-5; 12 bases line up with TRBD2. Trimming cost V 0 bases and J 4 bases; bases outside gene matches: 3. Germline CDR1 is SGHTA and CDR2 is FQGNSA. The length of the CDR3 is 16 residues. The CDR3 reads CASSLARLAGAETQYF. The CDR3 DNA is TGTGCCAGCAGCTTAGCTAGACTAGCGGGGGCAGAGACCCAGTACTTC. Full variable domain (remainder filled in from reference TRBV7-2 and TRBJ2-5): GAGVSQSPSNKVTEKGKDVELRCDPISGHTALYWYRQSLGQGLEFLIYFQGNSAPDKSGLPSDRFSAERTGGSVSTLTIQRTQQEDSAVYLCASSLARLAGAETQYFGPGTRLLVL.

This clonotype was seen more than once but under ten times. The chain joins TRBV7-2 to TRBJ2-7; TRBD2 agrees at 13 bases. The CDR3 contains 15 residues. In germline, CDR1 is SGHTA, CDR2 FQGNSA. Unmatched junction bases numbered 3, after V lost 5 bases and J lost 2 bases. Here the CDR3 reads CASSRGLAGAYEQYF. CDR3 nucleotide sequence: TGTGCCAGCAGCCGCGGACTAGCGGGAGCCTACGAGCAGTACTTC.

The J gene is TRBJ2-7, the V gene TRBV11-2, with D possibly being TRBD1 (6 bases). Germline CDR1 and CDR2: SGHAT and FQNNGV. CDR3 length: 14 residues. Trimming pared 5 bases from V and 3 bases from J, leaving 14 bases between. CDR3 nucleotides: TGTGCCAGCAGCCACGATTGGGGGCACTACGAGCAGTACTTC. This sequence encodes CASSHDWGHYEQYF.

The chain is built from TRBV20-1 and TRBJ2-7; 7 bases agree with TRBD2. This CDR3 region has 13 residues. In germline, CDR1 is DFQATT, CDR2 SNEGSKA (reference sequence). The junction had 12 bases not matched to a gene; V was cut back by 6 bases and J by 7 bases. CDR3 loop: CSATESLAEEQYF. The CDR3 nucleotides read TGCAGTGCGACCGAAAGTCTAGCGGAAGAGCAGTACTTC.

The sample holds many counts of this clonotype. This CDR3 reads CASSEISGWREGFRDTQYF. The CDR3, as DNA: TGTGCCAGCAGTGAAATCAGCGGTTGGCGGGAGGGTTTTAGGGATACGCAGTATTTT. The rearrangement links TRBV2 to TRBJ2-3; 9 bases are a match to TRBD2. V shed 2 bases, J shed 6 bases, and the junction held 18 bases outside the gene matches. This CDR3 comprises 19 residues. CDR1 is SNHLY and CDR2 is FYNNEI in the germline V gene.

This clonotype has more than one count but fewer than ten. CDR3: CASSNSDTQYF. CDR3 DNA sequence: TGTGCCAGCAGTAATTCAGATACGCAGTATTTT. The chain couples TRBV7-2 to TRBJ2-3; D gene unclear. This CDR3 comprises 11 residues. The V and J ends lost 6 bases and 4 bases respectively, with 5 bases between them. Germline-derived CDR1 and CDR2 are SGHTA and FQGNSA.

This clonotype came up many times. The rearrangement links TRBV6-4 to TRBJ2-2; D is unclear. CDR1 and CDR2 from the germline V gene are MRHNA and SNTAGT. CDR3 length equals 14 residues. The germline V and J ends were trimmed by 3 bases and 2 bases, with 7 bases remaining between them. This CDR3 reads CASSEWLNTGELFF. The CDR3 nucleotides are TGTGCCAGCAGTGAATGGCTAAACACCGGGGAGCTGTTTTTT.

Many counts were recorded for this clonotype. CDR3 sequence: CSASRPPGSGGPGEQFF. Here the CDR3 DNA reads TGCAGTGCTAGCCGACCCCCCGGTTCGGGAGGGCCGGGTGAGCAGTTCTTC. The V gene is TRBV20-1, the J gene TRBJ2-1; TRBD2 agrees at 8 bases. The J segment lost 9 bases and the V segment lost 3 bases, leaving 19 bases of the junction unmatched. Germline V gives CDR1 DFQATT, CDR2 SNEGSKA (reference sequence). The CDR3 contains 17 residues.

The chain carries TRBV12-3 or TRBV12-4 and TRBJ2-7; TRBD2 aligns across 13 bases. The CDR3 consists of 16 residues. With V trimmed by 4 bases and J by 4 bases, 7 bases remained unmatched. This CDR3 is CASSSTGTSGKYEQYF. As DNA, the CDR3 is TGTGCCAGCAGTTCAACCGGGACTAGCGGGAAATACGAGCAGTACTTC.

In its sample, this clonotype was seen many times. V is TRBV11-2 and J is TRBJ1-1, with 9 bases aligning to TRBD1. The junction had 10 bases not matched to a gene; V was cut back by 3 bases and J by 5 bases. The CDR3 spans 16 residues. Germline values: CDR1 SGHAT, CDR2 FQNNGV. CDR3 DNA sequence: TGTGCCAGCAGCTTCAACAGGGGGCTGGACGGGACTGAAGCTTTCTTT. This encodes CASSFNRGLDGTEAFF.

In this sample, this clonotype turned up many times. The rearrangement links TRBV10-3 to TRBJ1-3; D is possibly TRBD1 (5 bases). The CDR3 consists of 17 residues. The germline V gene has CDR1 ENHRY and CDR2 SYGVKD. With 8 bases removed from V and 0 bases from J, the gap between germline ends came to 20 bases. CDR3 bases: TGTGCCATCCGCGGTAATTCCGGGACCCCCTCTGGAAACACCATATATTTT. Residues: CAIRGNSGTPSGNTIYF.

At least ten counts were recorded for this clonotype. The chain couples TRBV7-8 to TRBJ1-5; D gene uncertain. V gave up 3 bases and J gave up 4 bases, with 10 bases separating them. Looked up from germline, CDR1 is SGHVS and CDR2 is FQNEAQ. This CDR3 has 14 residues. The CDR3 sequence: CASSFMAVNQPQHF. CDR3 coding DNA: TGTGCCAGCAGCTTTATGGCAGTGAATCAGCCCCAGCATTTT.

V usage is TRBV18 and J usage is TRBJ1-2, with D perhaps TRBD1 (6 bases). V shed 3 bases and J shed 5 bases, with 13 bases lying between them. The CDR3 extends over 14 amino acids. Germline CDR1 is KGHSH and CDR2 is LQKENI. The CDR3 sequence: CASSPDSLGYGYTF. CDR3 bases: TGTGCCAGCTCACCGGACAGCCTGGGGTATGGCTACACCTTC.

This clonotype was counted between two and nine times. The V gene is TRBV5-1, the J gene TRBJ1-1; 7 positions agree with TRBD1. The CDR3 runs 16 residues. The trim removed 5 bases at V and 5 bases at J, leaving 15 bases unmatched. Germline V gene sequence: CDR1 SGHRS, CDR2 YFSETQ. The chain's CDR3 is CASSSSRQGKGTEAFF. CDR3 nucleotide sequence: TGCGCCAGCAGTTCCTCCCGACAGGGAAAGGGGACTGAAGCTTTCTTT.

This clonotype has at least ten counts. V usage is TRBV6-5 and J usage is TRBJ1-1; 11 bases match TRBD1. The CDR3 sequence is 13 residues long. V trimming: 6 bases; J trimming: 9 bases; junction bases outside the gene matches: 6. Germline V gives CDR1 MNHEY, CDR2 SVGAGI. The CDR3 bases are TGTGCCAGCAGCCCCGGGACAGGGGGTAAAGCTTTCTTT. This gives the protein CASSPGTGGKAFF.

This clonotype was counted ten times or more. V and J are TRBV3-1 and TRBJ1-2; D remains ambiguous. Germline assignment: CDR1 LGHDT and CDR2 YNNKEL (reference sequence). With 0 bases removed from V and 7 bases from J, the gap between germline ends came to 12 bases. There are 14 residues in the CDR3. CDR3 in DNA: TGTGCCAGCAGCCAAGATCTGGGTCCGGGTGGCTACACCTTC. Protein sequence: CASSQDLGPGGYTF.

The sample holds many counts of this clonotype. This chain connects TRBV4-3 to TRBJ2-6, with TRBD1 matching 9 bases. The germline V gene encodes CDR1 LGHNA and CDR2 YSLEER. Trimming took 0 bases from V and 4 from J; bases not matched to a gene: 7. The CDR3 totals 18 residues. The CDR3 nucleotides are TGCGCCAGCAGCCAAGAAAGGACAGGGGCTTCCGGGGCCAACGTCCTGACTTTC. This translates into CASSQERTGASGANVLTF.

This clonotype was counted ten times or more. This chain uses TRBV10-2 with TRBJ2-1; D might be TRBD2 (6 bases). CDR1 is WSHSY, CDR2 SAAADI, per germline. This CDR3 contains 16 residues. With 4 bases removed from V and 0 bases from J, the gap between germline ends came to 13 bases. The CDR3 reads CASSGGLVSSYNEQFF. The CDR3 DNA reads as TGCGCCAGCAGTGGGGGACTCGTTAGCTCCTACAATGAGCAGTTCTTC.

The chain employs TRBV29-1 and TRBJ2-5, with a weak D call TRBD2 (5 bases). This CDR3 has 11 amino acids. V lost 4 bases and J lost 4, with 7 bases in between. Germline V gene lookup returns CDR1 SQVTM and CDR2 ANQGSEA. CDR3 amino acids: CSVAEGETQYF. In DNA form, the CDR3 reads TGCAGCGTTGCCGAGGGAGAGACCCAGTACTTC.

This clonotype came up a few times. The rearrangement joins TRBV19 to TRBJ1-2, with a weak D call TRBD1 (5 bases). The germline gives CDR1 LNHDA, CDR2 SQIVND (reference sequence). The ends were cut back, 7 bases at V and 1 base at J, with 13 bases in the middle. The CDR3 is 14 amino acids. The CDR3 DNA follows: TGTGCCAGTACCTCACAGAGGGGTAACTATGGCTACACCTTC. Its protein product is CASTSQRGNYGYTF.

In this sample, this clonotype turned up many times. The V gene is TRBV4-2, the J gene TRBJ2-1; maybe TRBD2 (6 bases). Germline CDR1 LGHNA, CDR2 YNFKEQ. This CDR3 is 15 amino acids long. V was clipped by 1 base and J by 6 bases, with 13 bases between them. CDR3 DNA: TGTGCCAGCAGCCAAGGGTCAGGAGGGACCAATGAGCAGTTCTTC. Translating gives CASSQGSGGTNEQFF.

There are a few counts of this clonotype. The J gene is TRBJ2-7, the V gene TRBV20-1; no definite D call. Trimming took off 5 bases at V and 1 base at J, with 15 bases between the two ends. This CDR3 is 14 amino acids long. Per the germline V gene, CDR1 is DFQATT and CDR2 is SNEGSKA (reference sequence). The CDR3 loop reads CSADKAGSSYEQYF. For the CDR3, the DNA is TGCAGTGCTGATAAAGCAGGCTCTTCCTACGAGCAGTACTTC.

This clonotype was recorded a few times. A read error may be the cause here, since a much bigger clone is one base away. The genes are TRBV29-1 and TRBJ2-3; 8 bases are shared with TRBD2. The junction had 14 bases not matched to a gene; V was cut back by 4 bases and J by 2 bases. Germline CDR1 and CDR2: SQVTM and ANQGSEA. This CDR3 is 17 amino acids long. As DNA, the CDR3 is TGCAGCGTTGGAGATATGCGGGAGGTGGCCTACACAGATACGCAGTATTTT. Translated, it gives CSVGDMREVAYTDTQYF.

This clonotype was counted ten times or more. The rearrangement joins TRBV7-8 to TRBJ2-5; 7 bases are a match to TRBD2. V was pared by 4 bases and J by 0 bases, with 5 bases of the junction left unmatched. Per the germline V gene, CDR1 is SGHVS and CDR2 is FQNEAQ. The length of the CDR3 is 15 residues. The CDR3 nucleotides read TGTGCCAGCAGCTCCAAGCGGGACTACCAAGAGACCCAGTACTTC. Residues: CASSSKRDYQETQYF. Full variable domain (remainder filled in from reference TRBV7-8 and TRBJ2-5): GAGVSQSPRYKVAKRGQDVALRCDPISGHVSLFWYQQALGQGPEFLTYFQNEAQLDKSGLPSDRFFAERPEGSVSTLKIQRTQQEDSAVYLCASSSKRDYQETQYFGPGTRLLVL.

This clonotype came up many times. The genes are TRBV5-1 and TRBJ2-6; no clear D. Deletions cut 5 bases from V and 0 bases from J, with 12 bases between. The CDR3 is made up of 16 amino acids. Per the germline V gene, CDR1 is SGHRS and CDR2 is YFSETQ. CDR3 protein: CASRDPRNSGANVLTF. The CDR3, as DNA: TGCGCCAGCAGGGATCCCAGGAACTCTGGGGCCAACGTCCTGACTTTC. Full variable domain (missing parts from reference TRBV5-1 and TRBJ2-6): KAGVTQTPRYLIKTRGQQVTLSCSPISGHRSVSWYQQTPGQGLQFLFEYFSETQRNKGNFPGRFSGRQFSNSRSEMNVSTLELGDSALYLCASRDPRNSGANVLTFGAGSRLTVL.

In its sample, this clonotype was seen many times. The V call is TRBV12-3 or TRBV12-4, the J call TRBJ1-1, with D unclear. This CDR3 spans 17 amino acids. V was trimmed by 9 bases and J by 2 bases, leaving 25 bases between them. The CDR3 DNA reads TGTGCCAGTCATTCATACGGGTTGGACGGCTCTAACACTGAAGCTTTCTTT. Residues: CASHSYGLDGSNTEAFF.

This chain uses TRBV4-1 with TRBJ2-3; tentative D call: TRBD2 (5 bases). Germline V CDR1 and CDR2: MGHRA, YSYEKL. Trimming shortened V by 9 bases and J by 5 bases, and 18 bases separated the two germline ends. This CDR3 has 14 amino acids. For the CDR3, the DNA is TGCGCCAGTAAGACCGTCCTCGGAGGAGATACGCAGTATTTT. It translates to CASKTVLGGDTQYF.

This clonotype was seen at least ten times. The chain links TRBV7-3 to TRBJ2-1; 7 positions agree with TRBD2. The germline V gene has CDR1 SGHTA and CDR2 FQGTGA. The CDR3 totals 16 residues. V dropped 2 bases and J dropped 9; count of bases not matched to a gene: 13. The CDR3 loop is CASSLQGAGRSTEQFF. The CDR3 DNA follows: TGTGCCAGCAGCTTACAGGGCGCCGGGAGGAGCACTGAGCAGTTCTTC.

At least ten counts were recorded for this clonotype. The J gene is TRBJ1-2, the V gene TRBV12-3 or TRBV12-4; possible D gene TRBD1, 5 bases. The CDR3 totals 13 residues. Trimming pared 7 bases from V and 4 bases from J, leaving 13 bases between. In nucleotides, the CDR3 is TGTGCCAGCACCACGTGGGGCCTCTATGGCTACACCTTC. As protein: CASTTWGLYGYTF.

The table lists this clonotype with many counts. This rearrangement joins TRBV9 to TRBJ2-7; 9 bases are shared with TRBD2. Per the germline V gene, CDR1 is SGDLS and CDR2 is YYNGEE. After removal of 2 bases from V and 4 bases from J, the junction contained 7 bases not matched to a gene. The CDR3 has 15 amino acids. The DNA of the CDR3 is TGTGCCAGCAGCGTCGGGAGCGGGAGGTGGTACGAGCAGTACTTC. Translation gives CASSVGSGRWYEQYF. The variable domain in full, completed from reference TRBV9 and TRBJ2-7, reads DSGVTQTPKHLITATGQRVTLRCSPRSGDLSVYWYQQSLDQGLQFLIQYYNGEERAKGNILERFSAQQFPDLHSELNLSSLELGDSALYFCASSVGSGRWYEQYFGPGTRLTVT.